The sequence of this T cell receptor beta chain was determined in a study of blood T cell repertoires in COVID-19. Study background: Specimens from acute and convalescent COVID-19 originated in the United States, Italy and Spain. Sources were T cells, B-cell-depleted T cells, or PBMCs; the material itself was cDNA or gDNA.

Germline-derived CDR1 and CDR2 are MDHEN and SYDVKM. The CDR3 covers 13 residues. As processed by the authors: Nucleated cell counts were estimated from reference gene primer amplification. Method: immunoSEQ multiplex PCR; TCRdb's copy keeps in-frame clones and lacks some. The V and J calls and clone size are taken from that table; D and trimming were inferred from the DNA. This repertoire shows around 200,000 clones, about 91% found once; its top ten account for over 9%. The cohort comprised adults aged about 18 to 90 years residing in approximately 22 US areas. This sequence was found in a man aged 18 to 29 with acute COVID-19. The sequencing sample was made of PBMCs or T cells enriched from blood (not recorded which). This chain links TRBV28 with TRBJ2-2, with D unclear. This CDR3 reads CVAPVLNTGELFF. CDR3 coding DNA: TGTGTCGCCCCGGTATTGAACACCGGGGAGCTGTTTTTT.